This entry describes one TCR beta chain. This sample is part of a study of Graves' ophthalmopathy and Graves' hyperthyroidism. Researchers took RNA transcripts and amplified TCR beta CDR3 regions from them. Scientists carried out first-round RT-PCR using HTBI primers and then a second-round multiplex PCR. TCRdb itself ran the multiplex PCR reads through MiXCR, one entry per CDR3 protein. The sample shows about 620,000 distinct CDR3 sequences, 20% to 25% of them seen only once. The J segment lost 5 bases and the V segment lost 7 bases, leaving 3 bases of the junction unmatched. The CDR3 contains 13 residues.

The sample consisted of peripheral blood. The chain recombines TRBV12-3 or TRBV12-4 with TRBJ2-5, with 11 bases that match TRBD1. The TCR was taken from a woman under 30 with stable Graves' hyperthyroidism. Some clones in this sample may be carry-over from other donors' samples. The CDR3: CASTGTGGETQYF. In DNA form, the CDR3 reads TGTGCCAGCACCGGGACAGGGGGTGAGACCCAGTACTTC.